Listed here are 17 T cell receptor beta chains from one sample, sequenced in a study of response to subunit inactivated influenza vaccine. MiXCR, run by TCRdb on the RT-PCR reads, gives a single entry per CDR3 protein. The table has 550,000 to 600,000 distinct CDR3 sequences, about 11% seen once. The sequencing here drew on PBMCs from blood, taken on the day of vaccination. These TCRs come from a man aged 45-65 years who received an inactivated influenza vaccine.

The rearrangement joins TRBV7-9 to TRBJ2-5, with 7 bases lining up with TRBD1. This CDR3 is built from 14 residues. J lost 4 bases, V lost 3 bases, and 5 bases had no gene match. Germline V gene sequence: CDR1 SEHNR, CDR2 FQNEAQ (reference sequence). The CDR3 nucleotides are TGTGCCAGCAGCTTCGAGGGGGCGCGAGAGACCCAGTACTTC. Translating it yields CASSFEGARETQYF.

Here the CDR3 DNA reads TGTGCCAGCAGCGTAGGGCTAGCGGATTACAATGAGCAGTTCTTC. This translates into CASSVGLADYNEQFF. V and J are TRBV9 and TRBJ2-1; 7 nucleotides align to TRBD2. This CDR3 has 15 amino acids. V trimming: 0 bases; J trimming: 4 bases; junction bases outside the gene matches: 4. Germline CDR1 reads SGDLS; CDR2 reads YYNGEE.

This clonotype has a count of ten or more. The chain is built from TRBV18 and TRBJ2-3; no clear D. V lost 2 bases to trimming and J lost 5 bases, with 5 bases between them. CDR3 size: 12 residues. The germline CDR1 and CDR2 sequences are KGHSH and LQKENI. CDR3 nucleotide sequence: TGTGCCAGCTCACCAGTGCGAGATACGCAGTATTTT. Protein sequence: CASSPVRDTQYF.

This clonotype has only a few counts. V usage is TRBV6-1 and J usage is TRBJ2-1, with TRBD2 identical over 10 bases. CDR3 size: 18 residues. V trimming: 4 bases; J trimming: 2 bases; junction bases outside the gene matches: 11. Germline V gene data show CDR1 as MNHNS and CDR2 as SASEGT. Here the CDR3 DNA reads TGTGCCAGCAGTGGACACGAAACCGGACTAGCGGCCTACAATGAGCAGTTCTTC. This translates into CASSGHETGLAAYNEQFF.

This chain joins TRBV24-1 and TRBJ2-7; possibly TRBD1 for D (6 bases). This CDR3 is 16 amino acids long. Trimming left V 4 bases short and J 0 bases short, with 15 bases between. Germline V CDR1 and CDR2: KGHDR, SFDVKD. The CDR3 bases are TGTGCCACCAGTGACGGCCGTTTAGGGGGCTCCTACGAGCAGTACTTC. This translates into CATSDGRLGGSYEQYF.

Only a few counts were recorded for this clonotype. This chain connects TRBV6-5 to TRBJ2-3; D is unresolved. This CDR3 is 14 amino acids long. Deletions cut 2 bases from V and 7 bases from J, with 13 bases between. Germline CDR1 MNHEY, CDR2 SVGAGI. The CDR3 sequence is CASSYRRPENTQYF. The CDR3, as DNA: TGTGCCAGCAGTTACCGACGACCTGAAAATACGCAGTATTTT.

V and J are TRBV18 and TRBJ2-1; a weak D match, TRBD2 (6 bases). V dropped 3 bases and J dropped 4 bases, with 13 bases sitting between them. CDR1 and CDR2 (germline): KGHSH, LQKENI. This CDR3 contains 15 residues. Here the CDR3 reads CASSPTRTSYNEQFF. As DNA, the CDR3 is TGTGCCAGCTCACCGACTAGAACCTCTTACAATGAGCAGTTCTTC. The full variable domain, with the rest looked up from reference TRBV18 and TRBJ2-1, is NAGVMQNPRHLVRRRGQEARLRCSPMKGHSHVYWYRQLPEEGLKFMVYLQKENIIDESGMPKERFSAEFPKEGPSILRIQQVVRGDSAAYFCASSPTRTSYNEQFFGPGTRLTVL.

The sample holds a few counts of this clonotype. In DNA, the CDR3 is TGCGCCAGCAGCCTATGGGGACAGTCTGGGGCCAACGTCCTGACTTTC. This codes for CASSLWGQSGANVLTF. The chain combines TRBV5-1 with TRBJ2-6; 7 bases match TRBD1. Germline V gene data show CDR1 as SGHRS and CDR2 as YFSETQ. This CDR3 is 16 amino acids long. V trimming: 4 bases; J trimming: 1 base; junction bases outside the gene matches: 5.

This clonotype was seen a few times. The V call is TRBV24-1, the J call TRBJ2-5, with TRBD1 matching 7 bases. Germline-derived CDR1 and CDR2 are KGHDR and SFDVKD. The CDR3 length is 15 residues. Losses at the gene ends were 4 bases for V and 1 base for J; bases not matched to a gene: 5. The CDR3 here is CATSEITGAQETQYF. The CDR3 DNA reads as TGTGCCACCAGTGAGATCACAGGGGCCCAAGAGACCCAGTACTTC.

This chain uses TRBV7-2 with TRBJ2-1; 7 nucleotides agree with TRBD1. CDR1 and CDR2 from the germline V gene are SGHTA and FQGNSA. V dropped 6 bases and J dropped 7; count of bases not matched to a gene: 6. The CDR3 covers 13 residues. CDR3 loop: CASRNRGGNEQFF. Here the CDR3 DNA reads TGTGCCAGCAGGAACAGGGGTGGTAATGAGCAGTTCTTC. The full variable domain, rest sourced from reference TRBV7-2 and TRBJ2-1, is GAGVSQSPSNKVTEKGKDVELRCDPISGHTALYWYRQSLGQGLEFLIYFQGNSAPDKSGLPSDRFSAERTGGSVSTLTIQRTQQEDSAVYLCASRNRGGNEQFFGPGTRLTVL.

V gene TRBV10-3 combines with J gene TRBJ2-2, with TRBD2 identical over 8 bases. The V gene end was trimmed by 5 bases and the J gene end by 1 base; junction bases not matched to a gene: 6. The CDR3 sequence is 16 residues long. Germline V gene lookup returns CDR1 ENHRY and CDR2 SYGVKD. The DNA of the CDR3 is TGTGCCATCAGTAGACCCGGGACTAGGAACACCGGGGAGCTGTTTTTT. It is translated as CAISRPGTRNTGELFF.

This clonotype was seen at least ten times. The genes are TRBV5-6 and TRBJ2-7; D not certain. This CDR3 is built from 15 residues. Germline-derived CDR1 and CDR2 are SGHDT and YYEEEE. Deletions cut 1 base from V and 7 bases from J, with 18 bases between. In DNA, the CDR3 is TGTGCCAGCAGCTTGCTGGCCGGGTTATTACGGGAGCAGTACTTC. Protein sequence: CASSLLAGLLREQYF.

This clonotype has more than one count but fewer than ten. The chain uses TRBV5-1 and TRBJ2-5; 11 bases match TRBD2. CDR3 length: 16 amino acids. Trimming cost V 4 bases and J 1 base; bases outside gene matches: 6. In germline, CDR1 is SGHRS, CDR2 YFSETQ. The CDR3 DNA sequence: TGCGCCAGCAGCCCCGGACTAGCGGGTATCCAAGAGACCCAGTACTTC. Its translation is CASSPGLAGIQETQYF.

The CDR3 region is CASSPTSGGPDTQYF. In DNA form, the CDR3 reads TGCGCCAGCAGTCCTACTAGCGGGGGGCCAGATACGCAGTATTTT. V usage is TRBV5-1 and J usage is TRBJ2-3; TRBD2 aligns across 12 bases. Trimming cost V 5 bases and J 4 bases; bases outside gene matches: 5. Germline V CDR1 and CDR2: SGHRS, YFSETQ. There are 15 residues in the CDR3.

The chain carries TRBV4-1 and TRBJ1-3; TRBD1 aligns across 7 bases. The germline V gene encodes CDR1 MGHRA and CDR2 YSYEKL. CDR3 size: 15 residues. V was pared by 2 bases and J by 4 bases, with 5 bases of the junction left unmatched. DNA for the CDR3: TGCGCCAGCAGCCAAACGACAGGGCCGGGAAACACCATATATTTT. It translates to CASSQTTGPGNTIYF.

This clonotype has ten or more counts. V is TRBV3-1 and J is TRBJ2-5, with D possibly being TRBD1 (6 bases). The CDR3 has 13 residues. Germline assignment: CDR1 LGHDT and CDR2 YNNKEL (reference sequence). V was trimmed by 4 bases and J by 6 bases, leaving 12 bases between them. The CDR3, as DNA: TGTGCCAGCAGCCCACAGGGTCTACAGACCCAGTACTTC. Its protein product is CASSPQGLQTQYF.

This clonotype showed up just a few times. V gene TRBV29-1 combines with J gene TRBJ2-5, with 9 bases identical to TRBD2. This CDR3 region has 13 residues. J gave up 9 bases and V 4 bases, and 9 bases lay outside the gene matches. Germline V gene sequence: CDR1 SQVTM, CDR2 ANQGSEA. The CDR3 coding sequence is TGCAGCGTTGGTGGGGCTAGCGGGGAGGCCCAGTACTTC. Translation gives CSVGGASGEAQYF.